The 10 T cell receptor beta chains below come from one sample, sequenced in a study of blood T cell repertoires in COVID-19. Here immunoSEQ multiplex PCR was the method, and the copy in TCRdb shows in-frame clones only, minus some. The sample consists of 150,000 to 200,000 clones, around 80% of them appearing once. Sequencing was performed on PBMCs or T cells enriched from blood (not recorded which). The source is a man in his sixties who had been exposed to COVID-19.

The gene calls are TRBV6-2 or TRBV6-3 and TRBJ2-7, with 7 bases that match TRBD2. Germline V gene sequence: CDR1 MNHEY, CDR2 SVGEGT. This CDR3 has 14 amino acids. The junction had 5 bases not matched to a gene; V was cut back by 4 bases and J by 2 bases. DNA for the CDR3: TGTGCCAGCAGTTTTAGCGGGCCAACCTACGAGCAGTACTTC. This gives the protein CASSFSGPTYEQYF.

The genes are TRBV10-3 and TRBJ2-5; 10 nucleotides agree with TRBD1. Germline V gene lookup returns CDR1 ENHRY and CDR2 SYGVKD. The CDR3 covers 16 residues. Trimming took 0 bases from V and 4 from J; bases not matched to a gene: 5. The CDR3 DNA sequence: TGTGCCATCAGTGAGTCCCGGACAGGGGGGCGAGAGACCCAGTACTTC. This sequence encodes CAISESRTGGRETQYF.

The gene calls are TRBV10-2 and TRBJ2-1; TRBD2 aligns across 13 bases. The trim removed 6 bases at V and 9 bases at J, leaving 8 bases unmatched. CDR1 and CDR2 from the germline V gene are WSHSY and SAAADI. The CDR3 covers 15 residues. The CDR3 region is CASRELAGGLCEQFF. The CDR3 nucleotides are TGCGCCAGCAGAGAACTAGCGGGAGGGCTTTGTGAGCAGTTCTTC.

V usage is TRBV4-3 and J usage is TRBJ2-7; TRBD2 matches 9 bases. This CDR3 comprises 16 residues. Germline lookup yields CDR1 LGHNA and CDR2 YSLEER. J was trimmed by 5 bases and V by 0 bases; bases with no gene match: 8. CDR3 nucleotides: TGCGCCAGCAGCCAAGAGGGAGGCGGGAGGGGCCACGAGCAGTACTTC. Protein sequence: CASSQEGGGRGHEQYF.

A note on this clone: The sample contains more than one DNA sequence encoding this CDR3. The rearrangement uses TRBV5-6 and TRBJ2-7, with 10 nucleotides matching TRBD2. Losses at the gene ends were 0 bases for V and 1 base for J; bases not matched to a gene: 4. The CDR3 has 16 residues. The germline CDR1 and CDR2 sequences are SGHDT and YYEEEE. CDR3 protein: CASSLAGTSESYEQYF. The CDR3 nucleotides read TGTGCCAGCAGCTTGGCCGGGACTAGCGAGTCCTACGAGCAGTACTTC.

V gene TRBV7-2 combines with J gene TRBJ2-1, with 8 bases fitting TRBD1. The germline gives CDR1 SGHTA, CDR2 FQGNSA. V shed 5 bases and J 6 bases; nucleotides not matched to a gene: 3. CDR3 length: 13 residues. CDR3 nucleotide sequence: TGTGCCAGCAGCAAAGGGACAGGCAATGAGCAGTTCTTC. As protein: CASSKGTGNEQFF.

The V gene is TRBV24-1, the J gene TRBJ2-7; TRBD1 matches at 8 bases. The CDR3 consists of 12 residues. Germline CDR1 reads KGHDR; CDR2 reads SFDVKD. The trim removed 12 bases at V and 5 bases at J, leaving 8 bases unmatched. The CDR3 region is CAAGRGPHEQYF. In DNA, the CDR3 is TGTGCCGCGGGCAGGGGGCCCCACGAGCAGTACTTC.

The chain carries TRBV7-7 and TRBJ2-1; no clear D. The CDR3 length is 15 residues. Per germline, CDR1 SSHAT and CDR2 FNYEAQ (reference sequence). V gave up 1 base and J gave up 0 bases, with 7 bases separating them. The DNA for the CDR3 is TGTGCCAGCAGCTTAGAGAGTAGCTCCTACAATGAGCAGTTCTTC. Its protein is CASSLESSSYNEQFF.

CDR3 protein: CSVRGQPQHF. CDR3 nucleotide sequence: TGCAGCGTCCGGGGGCAGCCCCAGCATTTT. The gene calls are TRBV29-1 and TRBJ1-5, with D perhaps matching TRBD1 (5 bases). The V gene lost 6 bases and the J gene lost 7 bases, with 7 bases spanning the gap. The germline V gene has CDR1 SQVTM and CDR2 ANQGSEA. This CDR3 region has 10 residues. Supplemented by reference TRBV29-1 and TRBJ1-5, the full variable domain reads SAVISQKPSRDICQRGTSLTIQCQVDSQVTMMFWYRQQPGQSLTLIATANQGSEATYESGFVIDKFPISRPNLTFSTLTVSNMSPEDSSIYLCSVRGQPQHFGDGTRLSIL.

A few counts support this clone. This chain uses TRBV6-5 with TRBJ2-7, with unresolved D. Trimming removed 0 bases from V and 2 bases from J, with 11 bases in between. Germline lookup yields CDR1 MNHEY and CDR2 SVGAGI. This CDR3 is built from 15 residues. CDR3 region: CASSYSVRDPYEQYF. The CDR3 region has the DNA TGTGCCAGCAGTTACTCGGTTAGAGATCCCTACGAGCAGTACTTC.